The TCR beta chain under discussion was sequenced for a study of CD8+ T cells in alopecia areata. Across the study: Patients received oral tofacitinib, 5 to 10 mg twice daily, for moderate-to-severe alopecia areata. The protocol delivered tofacitinib for 6 to 18 months, then withdrew it for 6 months.

Overall study findings and caveats: Lesional scalp exceeded normal scalp in clonality, especially in alopecia totalis/universalis. Scalp samples also yield sequences of resident alphabeta T cells from normal skin.

Many counts were recorded for this clone. Its antigen is unknown. J lost 2 bases, V lost 9 bases, and 6 bases had no gene match. The CDR3 spans 13 residues. CDR1 is MNHNS, CDR2 SASEGT, per germline. cDNA reverse transcribed from extracted RNA served as the sequencing template. Data came from immunoSEQ multiplex PCR; TCRdb stores just in-frame clones and leaves some out. This sample has 150,000 to 200,000 clones, with 50% to 60% found just once. The chain joins TRBV6-1 to TRBJ2-7; 8 bases map to TRBD1. Source: CD4+ T cells sorted from blood, taken at week 0. The clonotype originates from a human donor with alopecia areata. CDR3 coding DNA: TGTGCCAGTGACAGGGGAGGTACCTACGAGCAGTACTTC. Translated: CASDRGGTYEQYF.